This T cell receptor (beta chain) is drawn from a study of CD8 T cells in Susac syndrome. Reverse transcription used 0.5 to 1 ug RNA and random hexamers. The TCR beta CDR3 was amplified by immunoSEQ multiplex PCR across 54 Vbeta, 13 Jbeta. A single record per CDR3 protein comes from TCRdb applying MiXCR to the immunoSEQ multiplex PCR reads. The sample has some 110,000 distinct CDR3 sequences, around 94% seen once. The controls were healthy donors who were matched for age and sex. This CDR3 has 11 amino acids. Germline assignment: CDR1 MNHEY and CDR2 SVGAGI. Deletions cut 8 bases from V and 9 bases from J, with 14 bases between.

The V call is TRBV6-5, the J call TRBJ2-7; D gene ambiguous. This sequence was found in a human donor in good health. Input material: CD4+ T cells from PBMCs. The CDR3 bases are TGTGCCAGCTCCCTCCTTGGACGGCAGTACTTC. Amino acids: CASSLLGRQYF.